This T cell receptor (beta chain) was captured by sequencing in a study of cytomegalovirus exposure and HLA in healthy donors. Overall study findings and caveats: Cytomegalovirus status was reportedly diagnosed by the classifier with high sensitivity and specificity.

Looked up from germline, CDR1 is LNHNV and CDR2 is YYDKDF (reference sequence). The CDR3 has 17 residues. The V gene end was trimmed by 1 base and the J gene end by 5 bases; junction bases not matched to a gene: 11. A note on this clone: Its antigen is currently unknown.

The PCR had 60 Vbeta and 13 Jbeta primers. Data came from immunoSEQ multiplex PCR; TCRdb stores just in-frame clones and leaves some out. The table includes about 140,000 clones, 80% detected once. This rearrangement joins TRBV15 to TRBJ1-1; TRBD1 matches 9 bases. The sample consisted of PBMCs. This TCR came from a man in his fifties or sixties in good health and CMV-seronegative. CDR3 loop: CATSRVDRDRVDTEAFF. The CDR3 DNA follows: TGTGCCACCAGCAGAGTGGACAGGGACAGGGTAGATACTGAAGCTTTCTTT. The whole variable domain, remainder taken from reference TRBV15 and TRBJ1-1, is DAMVIQNPRYQVTQFGKPVTLSCSQTLNHNVMYWYQQKSSQAPKLLFHYYDKDFNNEADTPDNFQSRRPNTSFCFLDIRSPGLGDTAMYLCATSRVDRDRVDTEAFFGQGTRLTVV.